This is a list of T cell receptor beta chains from one sample in a study of blood T cell repertoires in COVID-19. TCRdb's table, derived via immunoSEQ multiplex PCR, lists solely in-frame clones and lacks some. The sample has under 300,000 clones, 83% seen once; the top ten hold approximately 5.7%. Sequencing used peripheral blood. These receptors were obtained from a human donor in a cohort sampled during active COVID-19. CDR3s include the opening cysteine and the closing phenylalanine or tryptophan. The order of the fields is clone size, D gene, V gene, J gene, CDR3 DNA, CDR3 protein. The D gene is left open where the match is weak. For some rows the clone size is stated as once, few or many, or as a class when expanded; others skip it.

>NA|NA|TRBV6-6|TRBJ1-2
TGTGCCAGCAGCACGGGATTCTATGGCTACACCTTC
CASSTGFYGYTF
>NA|TRBD2|TRBV29-1|TRBJ2-3
TGCAGCGTATCAAGCGGGAGGGCCGGTACGCAGTATTTT
CSVSSGRAGTQYF
>NA|NA|TRBV18|TRBJ1-3
TGTGCCAGCTCACCACCGGTCGGGGAGGACACCATATATTTT
CASSPPVGEDTIYF
>NA|TRBD1|TRBV4-1|TRBJ1-4
TGCGCCAGCAGCCAAGGACAGGGCGGGGAAAAACTGTTTTTT
CASSQGQGGEKLFF
>NA|TRBD1|TRBV30|TRBJ1-2
TGTGCCTGGCGGGACAGAAACTATGGCTACACCTTC
CAWRDRNYGYTF
>NA|TRBD2|TRBV4-1|TRBJ2-1
TGCGCCAGCAGTCGACTAGCGGGAGGAGATGAGCAGTTCTTC
CASSRLAGGDEQFF
>NA|TRBD1|TRBV2|TRBJ1-5
TGTGCCAGCACCACAGGGGAGCAGCCCCAGCATTTT
CASTTGEQPQHF
>NA|NA|TRBV4-1|TRBJ2-2
TGCGCCAGCAGCCAAGCTACTTCCCAGGGCGCGAACACCGGGGAGCTGTTTTTT
CASSQATSQGANTGELFF
>NA|TRBD1|TRBV30|TRBJ1-5
TGTGCCTGGAGTGGGGACAGGGGGCTTCAGCCCCAGCATTTT
CAWSGDRGLQPQHF
>once|NA|TRBV7-9|TRBJ2-2
TGTGCCAGCAGCTCACAGGGTAACACCGGGGAGCTGTTTTTT
CASSSQGNTGELFF
>NA|TRBD1|TRBV4-2|TRBJ1-4
TGTGCCAGCAGCCAAGTGCTAACAGGTGGGACAGGAGAAAAACTGTTTTTT
CASSQVLTGGTGEKLFF
>NA|TRBD1|TRBV14|TRBJ1-1
TGTGCCAGCAGCCCCCTAGGACAGGGGGCTTACACTGAAGCTTTCTTT
CASSPLGQGAYTEAFF
>NA|NA|TRBV5-5|TRBJ1-1
TGTGCCAGCAGCTCACTAGCCCTGGGGACTGAAGCTTTCTTT
CASSSLALGTEAFF
>NA|TRBD1|TRBV30|TRBJ2-3
TGTGCCTGGGGACAGGGGAGCGCAGATACGCAGTATTTT
CAWGQGSADTQYF
>NA|TRBD1|TRBV6-4|TRBJ1-2
TGTGCCAGCAGTGAGGGACAGTATGGCTACACCTTC
CASSEGQYGYTF
>NA|NA|TRBV5-6|TRBJ1-4
TGTGCCAGCAGCCCCTTCGCGGGGCCCGAAAAACTGTTTTTT
CASSPFAGPEKLFF
>NA|NA|TRBV5-1|TRBJ1-2
TGCGCCAGCAGCCACCCCGCCGGGGAGGGAGGCTACACCTTC
CASSHPAGEGGYTF
>once|NA|TRBV9|TRBJ2-3
TGTGCCAGCAGCGTAAAAGCGGGCTCACCGCAGTATTTT
CASSVKAGSPQYF
>NA|TRBD2|TRBV5-1|TRBJ2-3
TGCGCCAGCAGCTTGGGCGGCGGGGGGGTTAAAGATACGCAGTATTTT
CASSLGGGGVKDTQYF
>NA|NA|TRBV11-3|TRBJ1-1
TGTGCCAGCAGCCCGGGGGGAGATTTTCGAGCTTTCTTT
CASSPGGDFRAFF
>NA|NA|TRBV28|TRBJ2-7
TGTGCCAGCGGAACCACAGGGGGGGGCCGAAGCGAGCAGTACTTC
CASGTTGGGRSEQYF
>NA|NA|TRBV5-1|TRBJ2-3
TGCGCCAGCAGCCAGGACTACGCTAGCACAGATACGCAGTATTTT
CASSQDYASTDTQYF
>NA|TRBD2|TRBV5-1|TRBJ2-1
TGCGCCAGCAGCTTTAGCGGGGGGTCAGGGAATGAGCAGTTCTTC
CASSFSGGSGNEQFF
>NA|NA|TRBV6-5|TRBJ2-7
TGTGCCAGCAGTTATCTACAGGGTAGCTCCTACGAGCAGTACTTC
CASSYLQGSSYEQYF
>once|TRBD2|TRBV4-1|TRBJ2-1
TGCGCCAGCAGCCCCCGGACTAGCGAACCTTCGGAGCAGTTCTTC
CASSPRTSEPSEQFF
>NA|NA|TRBV28|TRBJ1-1
TGTGCCAGCAGACTCGCAGGGGACTATACTGAAGCTTTCTTT
CASRLAGDYTEAFF
>NA|NA|TRBV2|TRBJ2-1
TGTGCCAGCAGTGTTAACCAGTACAATGAGCAGTTCTTC
CASSVNQYNEQFF
>NA|TRBD2|TRBV3-1/TRBV3-2|TRBJ2-3
TGTGCCAGCAGCCAAGTCGGCGGGGGGGCGAATACGCAGTATTTT
CASSQVGGGANTQYF
>NA|NA|TRBV7-2|TRBJ2-6
TGTGCCACCGACCCGGCAGGGCCGGGGGCCAACGTCCTGACTTTC
CATDPAGPGANVLTF
>NA|TRBD2|TRBV18|TRBJ2-2
TGTGCCAGCTCACCGACTAGCGGGGGATCGAACACCGGGGAGCTGTTTTTT
CASSPTSGGSNTGELFF
>NA|TRBD2|TRBV7-2|TRBJ2-3
TGTGCCAGCAGCCCTCTTCCAGCGGGGGTTAGCACAGATACGCAGTATTTT
CASSPLPAGVSTDTQYF
>NA|TRBD2|TRBV28|TRBJ2-3
TGTGCCAGCAGCCAGGGACTAGCGGGAGAGGACAAACAGTATTTT
CASSQGLAGEDKQYF
>few|TRBD1|TRBV14|TRBJ1-6
TGTGCCAGCAGCCAAGGGGACAGGGCCAGTTCACCCCTCCACTTT
CASSQGDRASSPLHF
>NA|NA|TRBV28|TRBJ2-7
TGTGCCAGCAGGGGAGGGGACAGGAGCTCCTACGAGCAGTACTTC
CASRGGDRSSYEQYF
>NA|NA|TRBV12-3/TRBV12-4|TRBJ2-5
TGTGCCAGCAGTCCGGGGTACCAAGAGACCCAGTACTTC
CASSPGYQETQYF
>few|NA|TRBV5-1|TRBJ1-2
TGCGCCAGCAGCTTGGAGGCGGGCTATGGCTACACCTTC
CASSLEAGYGYTF
>NA|NA|TRBV6-2/TRBV6-3|TRBJ1-5
TGTGCCAGCAGCCCTCCCGGGGGGCCCAATCAGCCCCAGCATTTT
CASSPPGGPNQPQHF
>NA|TRBD1|TRBV28|TRBJ2-5
TGTGCCAGCAGCGAGACAGGGATGAGGGAGACCCAGTACTTC
CASSETGMRETQYF
>NA|TRBD1|TRBV18|TRBJ2-5
TGTGCCAGCTCAGGGACAGAGGGAGAGACCCAGTACTTC
CASSGTEGETQYF
>NA|NA|TRBV7-8|TRBJ2-7
TGTGCCAGCAGTTTAACGGGATGGGAGCAGTACTTC
CASSLTGWEQYF
>NA|NA|TRBV28|TRBJ1-6
TGTGCCAGCAGCCCCCCCGTGGCAGGGAGGGAATCACCCCTCCACTTT
CASSPPVAGRESPLHF
>many|TRBD1|TRBV19|TRBJ1-2
TGTGCCAGTAGTATAATGGGACAGGGCAAAGGCTACACCTTC
CASSIMGQGKGYTF
>NA|TRBD2|TRBV11-1|TRBJ2-3
TGTGCCAGCAGCTTGCGGACTAGCGGCACAGATACGCAGTATTTT
CASSLRTSGTDTQYF
>NA|NA|TRBV3-1/TRBV3-2|TRBJ1-3
TGTGCCAGCAGCCAGAGGTTCTCTGGAAACACCATATATTTT
CASSQRFSGNTIYF
>NA|NA|TRBV7-2|TRBJ2-2
TGTGCCAGCAGCTTAGATTGGTCTGGAGGGTTCCGGGAGCTGTTTTTT
CASSLDWSGGFRELFF